This T cell receptor beta chain was found in a study of identical twins. Trimming took 6 bases from V and 2 from J, leaving 11 bases between them. The CDR3 has 14 amino acids. Looked up from germline, CDR1 is ENHRY and CDR2 is SYGVKD. TCRdb re-called the 5' RACE reads with MiXCR, one entry per CDR3 protein. The sample carries 700,000 or so distinct CDR3 sequences, 8.6% recorded once. General study findings and limits: The analysis was cross-sectional rather than longitudinal within donors. Those out-of-frame alpha sequences shared by twins showed an excess of low generation probability. Models came in too low on out-of-frame TCR alpha sharing in monozygotic twins.

This clonotype was detected a few times. What it binds is not known. The same specimen was also included in a second study, on yellow fever vaccine responses in identical twins. That paper states: The authors reported partly convergent, partly personalized vaccine responses in identical twins.

The receptor was derived from a woman between 18 and 30 years old in good health. The source material was PBMCs. This chain connects TRBV10-3 to TRBJ1-5; D not certain. The CDR3 DNA is TGTGCCATCAGCTCAGCAGGAGGCAATCAGCCCCAGCATTTT. Its translation is CAISSAGGNQPQHF.